The present entry profiles one TCR beta chain with its context. There are a few counts of this clone. Its antigen is still unknown. Base qualities are not provided; no much larger clone lies one nucleotide away. This CDR3 is also generated by other DNA sequences in the sample. This record comes from a study of cytomegalovirus exposure and HLA in healthy donors (dated by TCRdb to the late 2010s). In the study overall: An earlier analysis of some 550 of the donors reported 250 to 350 Gb of sequence data and some 120 million unique TCR beta sequences from 150 million to 200 million T cells. In a later analysis, previously published TCR beta repertoires from 500 to 750 donors were re-analyzed and high-resolution HLA genotyping was added so that TCR occurrence patterns could be studied. An earlier analysis of 500 to 650 of the donors applied high-throughput TCR beta sequencing to assess whether each TCR beta V gene segment acted as functional or pseudogenic. Five DR-DQ haplotypes were handled as single units for association and clustering, since linkage in the cohort was strong. Using immunosequencing, the study profiled T cell repertoires from roughly 650 subjects and related those repertoires to cytomegalovirus serostatus. A later genetic analysis took genome-wide SNP genotypes for about 55% of the roughly 700 donors and used that subset as a discovery cohort. The study aimed to test whether signatures of past pathogen exposure could be identified by cataloging public T cell receptors. Every repertoire in the discovery cohort had been generated on one and the same sequencing platform. The genetic ancestry cluster associated with self-reported Caucasian donors included around four fifths of the roughly 400 genotyped donors. Both class I and class II loci were covered by HLA typing, at four-digit resolution. In the later analysis, no new phenotypic data were used to find candidate immune exposures; instead, reliance was placed on TCR beta sequences and their occurrence across donors. On average, around 200,000 unique TCR beta nucleotide sequences were sequenced per donor among some 420 genotyped donors of the cohort, with 15% to 20% of those sequences being non-productive. Around 320 gigabases of sequencing data and 78 million or so unique TCR sequences were included in an early release covering about 600 HLA-typed donors. The study combined high-throughput TCR immunosequencing, statistical association of individual TCRs with disease status, and machine learning to predict cytomegalovirus infection status. Typing coverage differed by locus: A, B, C, DRB1 and DQB1 were typed in roughly 629-630 donors, DQA1 in 500 to 550, DPA1 in around 580, and DPB1 in just under 490. Along with the roughly 700-subject first cohort, a separate validation cohort of around 110 different subjects was used. Donor age, sex, ethnicity and CMV serostatus were collected together with the repertoire data.

What the research found in general, with its limitations: Because counts were too low, about 18 rarely observed V segments, including chromosome 9 orphons, were excluded from the earlier analysis of a few hundred of the donors. In both the original and validation cohorts, the classifier was reported to diagnose cytomegalovirus status with high specificity and sensitivity. Linkage disequilibrium might explain the correlated functional status among segregating V segments, but an unknown experimental factor could not be excluded. A few of the identified cytomegalovirus-associated TCR beta chains were confirmed in vitro to be specific for cytomegalovirus antigens. Several of the top co-occurrence clusters appeared to be linked to parvovirus B19, influenza, CMV and Epstein-Barr virus, according to a later analysis. Some IMGT-functional V segments, including TRBV6-2 and TRBV6-3, could not be told apart with the 87-base-pair reads, so those segments were excluded. CMV serostatus was the only immune exposure information available for the cohort. Most TCR sequences were seen in very few donors, while some public TCRs were found in many individuals. At a false discovery rate of 0.05, a later analysis linked around 15,000 TCR beta sequences to specific HLA alleles. In a later analysis, HLA-associated TCR beta chains showed more clonal expansion and lower generation probabilities than non-associated chains that were equally common. In this cohort, only TCR beta chains were sequenced, and detectable features were limited by the absence of alpha or paired-chain data. Because some donors lacked HLA typing at each locus, the association tests relied only on the typed subset. Assigning TCR associations to individual alleles was difficult when HLA alleles, especially DR and DQ, strongly co-occurred. In a later analysis, most CMV-associated TCR beta chains were found to appear HLA-restricted, with HLA associations seemingly driven largely by CMV exposure. The authors suggested that the approach could potentially be extended to other disease states and immunological phenotypes. A cluster of highly shared sequence variants was judged likely to be a technical artifact of the sequencing pipeline. In the study, 150 to 200 TCR beta chains were listed as associated with cytomegalovirus. In a later analysis, TCR association rates were found to vary across HLA loci, with the most associated TCRs seen for DRB1 alleles and the fewest for HLA-C alleles. V-gene and J-gene trimming of TCR beta chains was associated with a missense DCLRE1C variant in a later genetic analysis, and the association was replicated in an independent cohort. The presence/absence analyses assumed that sequencing depth was roughly uniform across donors, and that assumption may not be true. A further reported finding was that TCR beta sequences accurately predicted the HLA-A and HLA-B alleles for most subjects in the first cohort. An earlier analysis of around 500 of the donors showed that most TCR beta V segments appeared in productive rearrangements either about 90% or about 30% of the time, which broadly matched IMGT annotations. A later genetic analysis reported fewer N-insertions in productive TCRs among donors in an Asian-associated ancestry cluster than the approximately 700-donor mean.

In total, around 600 healthy bone marrow donors made up the cohort. At the time of sampling, every cohort member was nominally healthy, though immune exposures that went unrecorded were likely present. The donor was CMV seronegative and belonged to the group of 352 seronegative cohort members. A peripheral blood sample was provided by each donor, and peripheral blood mononuclear cells were used for TCR beta sequencing. Genomic DNA was extracted from the blood cell samples with the Qiagen DNeasy Blood Extraction Kit. Looking up the germline V gene yields CDR1 SGDLS and CDR2 YYNGEE. The V end loses 3 bases and the J end loses 1 base, and a stretch of 7 bases separates them. The CDR3 has 13 amino acids, counting the end cysteine and phenylalanine. The retained sequence is limited to the CDR3, 39 bases, with the frame set at the first base. The library was built by means of the immunoSEQ multiplex PCR assay. A mixture of 60 forward primers for TCR Vbeta segments and 13 reverse primers for TCR Jbeta segments was used in the multiplex PCR. Amplification of the CDR3 region of rearranged TCR beta genes was performed with a multiplex PCR assay on genomic DNA. On the Illumina HiSeq System, the amplified TCR beta libraries were sequenced as 87-base-pair reads. Regarding the original processing steps: A later analysis counted about 82 million unique TCR beta chains across the 640 or so repertoires, and roughly 9.9 million of these chains were shared by at least two donors. Raw reads were error-corrected and collapsed into unique sequences with a nearest-neighbor algorithm that merged closely related sequences to remove PCR and sequencing errors. CDR3 sequences were aligned to IMGT reference sequences to assign V, D and J gene segments. For a sequence to be retained, a match of at least six nucleotides was required to both a V gene segment and a J gene segment. Rearrangements were called productive when the CDR3 lacked stop codons and stayed in frame with V and J; all others were non-productive. Following IMGT convention, CDR3 was defined as the stretch from the second conserved V-encoded cysteine to the conserved J-encoded phenylalanine. The earlier analysis of some 540 of the donors excluded any sequence lacking an unambiguous match to a single V gene segment. In an earlier analysis of almost 600 of the donors, a V segment was called functional when productive rearrangements were above 56.7%, and segregating when the standard deviation between donors exceeded 5%. A statistical classification framework was built to diagnose cytomegalovirus status from the catalog of TCR beta chain sequences. In a later analysis, V and J genes were assigned by comparing TCR nucleotide sequences against IMGT/GENE-DB human TR gene sequences. In a later analysis, CDR3 sequences and most-parsimonious VDJ recombination scenarios were assigned using the TCRdist pipeline. A later analysis defined each TCR beta chain by its CDR3 amino acid sequence plus V-gene family, and excluded reads lacking a unique V-gene family. In a later analysis, around 650 highly shared, low-generation-probability nucleotide sequences were removed to address suspected cross-contamination and a sequencing artifact. A later analysis calculated a clonal expansion index for each public chain from normalized within-repertoire ranks of inferred template counts. A later analysis computed generation probabilities with a VDJ recombination model fitted to out-of-frame rearrangements, and checked the results against IGoR. Hypergeometric tests were used in a later analysis to score TCR-TCR, TCR-HLA and TCR-CMV co-occurrence, with a repertoire-size bias correction applied to the TCR pairs. A later analysis estimated false discovery rates by permuting HLA or CMV assignments 20 times. In a later analysis, co-occurring TCRs were grouped using DBSCAN, with TCRdist sequence similarity added in when clustering inside HLA-allele-positive subsets. Repertoires with fewer than 30,000 or more than 120,000 public chains, plus five repertoires with anomalous nucleotide sharing, were excluded from co-occurrence clustering. Not all clones reach the TCRdb copy of this immuneACCESS table, which keeps in-frame sequences only. Checked studies attribute under half of the gap to unresolved V genes and leave the rest unexplained. The V and J calls and the clone size are those of that table, but D and trimming were determined from the DNA. The sample table shows some 110,000 clones, and roughly 9% are seen once. The top ten clones comprise 2.5% to 3.5% of the sample.

Sequenced sample: PBMCs. The sequence joins TRBV9 to TRBJ1-1; a confident D gene designation cannot be given. This receptor was identified in a man aged 25 to 40 in good health and CMV-seronegative. The CDR3 protein sequence reads: CASSGTQNTEAFF. The bases read TGTGCCAGCAGCGGAACACAGAACACTGAAGCTTTCTTT.